One and the same sample provided the 5 T cell receptor beta chains below, sequenced in a study of T cell repertoires in cytomegalovirus infection. These TCRs are of unknown antigen specificity. TCRdb re-derived calls from the reads in MiXCR, one entry per CDR3 protein. Here the sample spans under 450,000 distinct CDR3 sequences, about 35% being singletons. Sequenced material: cultured PBMCs, taken from culture after CMV antigen stimulation. All receptors derive from a human donor in good health (CMV status not recorded). Some clones in this sample may be carry-over from other donors' samples.

The table lists this clonotype with many counts. V usage is TRBV7-2 and J usage is TRBJ2-3; D gene ambiguous. CDR1 SGHTA and CDR2 FQGNSA come from the germline V gene. Trimming stripped 5 bases from V and 5 bases from J, with 11 bases between. This CDR3 is 13 amino acids long. Here the CDR3 reads CASSISQLDTQYF. The DNA of the CDR3 is TGTGCCAGCAGCATAAGTCAGCTAGATACGCAGTATTTT. The entire variable domain, with the rest obtained from reference TRBV7-2 and TRBJ2-3, is as follows: GAGVSQSPSNKVTEKGKDVELRCDPISGHTALYWYRQSLGQGLEFLIYFQGNSAPDKSGLPSDRFSAERTGGSVSTLTIQRTQQEDSAVYLCASSISQLDTQYFGPGTRLTVL.

The V gene is TRBV6-2 or TRBV6-3, the J gene TRBJ2-5, with TRBD2 matching over 7 bases. The V gene end was trimmed by 0 bases and the J gene end by 3 bases; junction bases not matched to a gene: 4. The V gene's germline CDR1 is MNHEY and CDR2 SVGEGT. The CDR3 runs 15 residues. CDR3 in DNA: TGTGCCAGCAGTTACTCGATCGGGGGGAAAGAGACCCAGTACTTC. Protein: CASSYSIGGKETQYF.

This clonotype was counted only a few times. The chain recombines TRBV7-2 with TRBJ2-7; 8 nucleotides agree with TRBD2. CDR3 size: 15 residues. CDR1 and CDR2 (germline): SGHTA, FQGNSA. The V gene end was trimmed by 2 bases and the J gene end by 0 bases; junction bases not matched to a gene: 3. In DNA form, the CDR3 reads TGTGCCAGCAGCTTAACGGGAGGGCTCTCCTACGAGCAGTACTTC. Its protein is CASSLTGGLSYEQYF.

This chain connects TRBV19 to TRBJ2-1; 9 positions match TRBD1. V lost 5 bases, J lost 7 bases, and 18 bases stayed unmatched. Germline CDR1 reads LNHDA; CDR2 reads SQIVND (reference sequence). CDR3 length: 18 residues. For the CDR3, the DNA is TGTGCCAGTAGTCTTTTTGGACAGGGGCCAGAGAGGGGGAATGAGCAGTTCTTC. Its protein product is CASSLFGQGPERGNEQFF.

This clonotype was counted only a few times. The chain recombines TRBV7-2 with TRBJ2-2; tentatively, D is TRBD2 (6 bases). This CDR3 has 17 amino acids. Per the germline V gene, CDR1 is SGHTA and CDR2 is FQGNSA. The ends were cut back, 4 bases at V and 6 bases at J, with 21 bases in the middle. CDR3 DNA: TGTGCCAGCAGCTCGCTCCTCCGGACTACTTTCGCCGGGGAGCTGTTTTTT. It encodes CASSSLLRTTFAGELFF.